The clone carrying this T cell receptor beta chain was detected only a few times. Its antigen remains unidentified. The sample comes from a study of human T cells and chemical hapten exposure. Findings and limits, study-wide: Alopecia was present in the donors, so their immune response may differ from healthy people's.

Individual cDNA molecules had unique molecular identifiers attached to them by the library. TCRdb fed the RACE reads into MiXCR, producing one record per CDR3 protein. The sample contains about 350,000 distinct CDR3 sequences, 4.5% to 5.5% of which appear only once. Germline CDR1 and CDR2: ENHRY and SYGVKD. The CDR3 length is 13 residues. V gave up 5 bases and J gave up 8 bases, with 13 bases separating them. This sample's time point: pre-sensitization, week 0. The treatment is: therapeutic diphenylcyclopropenone sensitization with weekly scalp DPC. Blood sampling occurred before each patch-test application.

The sample here was whole blood, taken in connection with sensitization to the hapten diphenylcyclopropenone (DPC). The chain combines TRBV10-3 with TRBJ2-1; possibly TRBD1 or TRBD2 for D (5 bases each). The sequence came from a woman aged 18-29 years with alopecia areata. Some clones in this sample may be carry-over from other donors' samples. The CDR3 nucleotides read TGTGCCATCAGTCCGGGGCTCGAGGATGAGCAGTTCTTC. Translated, it gives CAISPGLEDEQFF.